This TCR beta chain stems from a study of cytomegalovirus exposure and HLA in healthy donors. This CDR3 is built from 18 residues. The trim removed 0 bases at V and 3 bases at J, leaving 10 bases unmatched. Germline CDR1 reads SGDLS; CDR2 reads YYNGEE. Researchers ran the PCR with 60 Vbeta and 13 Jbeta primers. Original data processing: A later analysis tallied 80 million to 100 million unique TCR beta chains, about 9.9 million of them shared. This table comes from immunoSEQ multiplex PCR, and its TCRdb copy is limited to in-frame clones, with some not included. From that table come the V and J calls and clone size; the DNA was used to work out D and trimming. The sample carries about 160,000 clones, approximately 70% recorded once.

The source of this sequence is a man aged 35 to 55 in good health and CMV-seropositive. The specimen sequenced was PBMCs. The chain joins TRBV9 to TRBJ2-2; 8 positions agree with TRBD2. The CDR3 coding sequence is TGTGCCAGCAGCGTAGTCTCGGGGGGGCCAACACACACCGGGGAGCTGTTTTTT. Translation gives CASSVVSGGPTHTGELFF.